This T cell receptor beta chain is drawn from a study of CD8 T cells in ankylosing spondylitis. Study outcomes and limitations: A motif in TCR beta, a set of under ten highly homologous variants, appeared characteristic of ankylosing spondylitis blood. Significant enrichment of disease-linked clones was reported in matched ankylosing spondylitis synovial fluid. Earlier reports found some motif variants in synovial fluid and blood in reactive arthritis. Disease-associated clonotypes exhibited CD8+ identity and were relatively infrequent in peripheral blood.

As the method for making TCR beta libraries, quantitative 5'-RACE with molecular barcodes was used. TCRdb redid the calling of the 5' RACE reads with MiXCR, one entry per CDR3 protein. Of 700,000 to 850,000 distinct CDR3 sequences in the sample, approximately 10% are singletons; the top ten hold approximately 0.46%. This clonotype appeared many times. Its antigen is not identified. This CDR3 comprises 14 residues. Deletions cut 7 bases from V and 3 bases from J, with 16 bases between. Germline V gene data show CDR1 as SQVTM and CDR2 as ANQGSEA. The sequence came from a male donor with ankylosing spondylitis. Material for sequencing was blood, either unsorted or a sorted T cell fraction (not recorded which). The J gene is TRBJ1-3, the V gene TRBV29-1; D might be TRBD1 (6 bases). The CDR3: CSAGTGNYGNTIYF. In nucleotides, the CDR3 is TGCAGCGCCGGAACAGGGAATTATGGAAACACCATATATTTT.